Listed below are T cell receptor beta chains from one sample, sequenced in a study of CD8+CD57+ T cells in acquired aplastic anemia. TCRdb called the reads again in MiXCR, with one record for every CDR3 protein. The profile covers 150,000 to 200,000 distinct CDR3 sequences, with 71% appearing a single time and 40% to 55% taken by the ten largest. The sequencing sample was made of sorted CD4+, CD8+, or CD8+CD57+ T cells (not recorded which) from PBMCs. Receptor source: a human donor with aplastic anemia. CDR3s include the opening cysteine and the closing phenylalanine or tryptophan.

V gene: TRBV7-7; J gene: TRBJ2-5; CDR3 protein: CASSPGERGTQYF
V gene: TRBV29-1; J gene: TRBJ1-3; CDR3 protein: CSVAGDRGTGNTIYF
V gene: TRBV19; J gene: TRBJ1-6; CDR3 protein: CASSIPKAFNSPLHF
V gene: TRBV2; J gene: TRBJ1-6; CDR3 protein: CASSGTGGDNSPLHF
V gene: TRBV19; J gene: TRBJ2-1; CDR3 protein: CATTGVNYEQFF
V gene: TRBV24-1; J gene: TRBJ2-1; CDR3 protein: CATSDPGTGRNEQFF
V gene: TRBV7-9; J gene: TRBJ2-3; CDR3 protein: CASSLGTVTDTQYF
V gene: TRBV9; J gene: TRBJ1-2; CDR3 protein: CASSGGREDYGYTF
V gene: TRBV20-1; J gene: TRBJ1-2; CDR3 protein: CSARDWRKDPYGYTF
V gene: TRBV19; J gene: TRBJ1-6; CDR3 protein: CASSIDGGYNSPLHF
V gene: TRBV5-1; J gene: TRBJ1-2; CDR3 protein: CASSLVVGGEGGYTF
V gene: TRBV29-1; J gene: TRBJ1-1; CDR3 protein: CSVGQGNTEAFF
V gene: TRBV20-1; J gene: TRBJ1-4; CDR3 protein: CSVPGQPNEKLFF
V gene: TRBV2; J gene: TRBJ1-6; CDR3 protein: CASSLSALSSYNSPLHF
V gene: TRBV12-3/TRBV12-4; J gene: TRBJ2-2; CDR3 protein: CASSLGAGVAGELFF
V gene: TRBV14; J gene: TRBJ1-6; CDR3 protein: CASSQAQYNSPLHF
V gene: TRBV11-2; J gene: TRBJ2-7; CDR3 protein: CASSLGREQYF
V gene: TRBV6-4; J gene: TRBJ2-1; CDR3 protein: CASSDTSGANEQFF
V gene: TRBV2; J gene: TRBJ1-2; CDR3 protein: CASRTTGVGYTF
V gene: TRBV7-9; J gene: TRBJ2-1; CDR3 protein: CASSRVQGAHNEQFF
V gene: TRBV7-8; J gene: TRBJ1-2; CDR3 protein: CASSPTRAYGYTF
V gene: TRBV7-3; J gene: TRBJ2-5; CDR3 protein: CASSRDAGLATQYF
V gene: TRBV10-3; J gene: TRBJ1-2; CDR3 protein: CAITTGGHGYTF
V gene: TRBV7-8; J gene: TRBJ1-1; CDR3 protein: CASSPNRGNTEAFF
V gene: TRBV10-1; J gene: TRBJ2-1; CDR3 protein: CASSPLWRGPRFF
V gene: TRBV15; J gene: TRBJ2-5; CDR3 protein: CATSGGGDQETQYF
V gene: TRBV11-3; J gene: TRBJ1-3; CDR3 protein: CASSLVWGSGNTIYF
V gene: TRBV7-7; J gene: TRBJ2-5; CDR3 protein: CASSGLFGETQYF
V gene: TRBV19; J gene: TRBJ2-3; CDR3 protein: CASSTGGSRTDTQYF
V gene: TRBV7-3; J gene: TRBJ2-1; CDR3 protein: CASSLTSGGPNEQFF
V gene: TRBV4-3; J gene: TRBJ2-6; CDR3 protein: CASSQEPSSGANVLTF